This entry lists 9 T cell receptor beta chains sequenced from one sample in a study of CD8 T cell repertoires and HIV-1 epitope variants. TCRdb's table, derived via immunoSEQ multiplex PCR, lists solely in-frame clones and lacks some. This sample has about 5,500 clones; 65% to 75% occur once, and the top ten carry around half. No antigen is known for these receptors. The source material was cultured CD8+ T cells derived from PBMCs. The receptors were sampled from a male donor with HIV.

This chain joins TRBV9 and TRBJ1-4, with 7 bases that match TRBD1. Germline V lookup: CDR1 SGDLS, CDR2 YYNGEE. The CDR3 consists of 14 residues. Unmatched junction bases numbered 6, after V lost 2 bases and J lost 8 bases. Written as DNA, the CDR3 is TGTGCCAGCAGCGTCACAGGGGACGGCGAAAAACTGTTTTTT. The encoded protein is CASSVTGDGEKLFF.

This clone was seen just once. J is TRBJ2-7 and V is TRBV7-9, with D maybe TRBD2 (5 bases). V was cut by 4 bases and J by 3 bases, with 16 bases left in between. The CDR3 runs to 15 residues. Germline V lookup: CDR1 SEHNR, CDR2 FQNEAQ (reference sequence). This chain's CDR3 is CASSSPTGRGYEQYF. CDR3 in DNA: TGTGCCAGCAGCTCCCCCACGGGGAGAGGCTACGAGCAGTACTTC.

The genes are TRBV7-5 and TRBJ2-7; TRBD1, the table's D call, was not compared with the DNA. TRBV7-5 is deemed a pseudogene. The CDR3 runs to 14 residues. The CDR3 DNA follows: TGTGCCAGCAGCTTGGGACAGTACCTTCGTGAGCAGTACTTC. Its translation is CASSLGQYLREQYF.

The chain uses TRBV19 and TRBJ1-1; possibly TRBD1 for D (5 bases). The germline V and J ends were trimmed by 2 bases and 4 bases, with 11 bases remaining between them. Germline V gene lookup returns CDR1 LNHDA and CDR2 SQIVND (reference sequence). The CDR3 extends over 14 amino acids. CDR3 sequence reads: CASSIQGKSTEAFF. The CDR3 nucleotides are TGTGCCAGTAGTATACAGGGTAAGAGCACTGAAGCTTTCTTT.

The chain uses TRBV5-1 and TRBJ2-1; tentatively, D is TRBD1 or TRBD2 (5 bases each). CDR3 length: 15 amino acids. Germline V CDR1 and CDR2: SGHRS, YFSETQ. Deletions cut 0 bases from V and 0 bases from J, with 7 bases between. The CDR3 sequence: CASSLAGTSYNEQFF. DNA of the CDR3: TGCGCCAGCAGCTTGGCGGGGACCTCCTACAATGAGCAGTTCTTC.

The chain joins TRBV9 to TRBJ2-2; no reliable D call. This CDR3 contains 17 residues. V lost 0 bases and J lost 0, with 12 bases in between. Germline CDR1 and CDR2: SGDLS and YYNGEE. CDR3 protein: CASSVGRFAANTGELFF. DNA for the CDR3: TGTGCCAGCAGCGTAGGAAGGTTTGCCGCGAACACCGGGGAGCTGTTTTTT.

The J gene is TRBJ2-2, the V gene TRBV6-5, with TRBD2 identical over 11 bases. The CDR3 extends over 14 amino acids. After removal of 5 bases from V and 7 bases from J, the junction contained 3 bases not matched to a gene. Germline V gene data show CDR1 as MNHEY and CDR2 as SVGAGI. CDR3 protein: CASSTTSGDGELFF. CDR3 nucleotides: TGTGCCAGCAGTACGACTAGCGGGGACGGGGAGCTGTTTTTT.

The chain uses TRBV6-6 and TRBJ2-4; TRBD1 matches at 7 bases. The V and J ends lost 4 bases and 13 bases, in that order; junction bases with no gene match: 10. CDR1 MNHNY and CDR2 SVGAGI come from the germline V gene (reference sequence). This CDR3 has 13 amino acids. CDR3 coding DNA: TGTGCCAGCAGTTTGGGGACAGACGCCCTCCAGTACTTC. Its protein product is CASSLGTDALQYF.

This clone was recorded a few times. The chain has TRBV27 and TRBJ2-7; D is ambiguous. The CDR3 has 15 amino acids. Trimming stripped 6 bases from V and 1 base from J, with 16 bases between. The V gene's germline CDR1 is MNHEY and CDR2 SMNVEV (reference sequence). CDR3 sequence (DNA): TGTGCCAGCAGCCCAGAAGGCAGGCTGTCCTACGAGCAGTACTTC. Its translation is CASSPEGRLSYEQYF.